These 28 T cell receptor beta chains share one sample of origin, sequenced in a study of blood T cell repertoires in COVID-19. Only in-frame clones appear in the TCRdb table, and some are missing; sequencing was by immunoSEQ multiplex PCR. The data contain some 83,000 clones, more than 85% of them singletons. Sequenced input: peripheral blood. Every receptor here comes from a man at least 80 years old with active or convalescent COVID-19.

The CDR3: CASSLIRGYEQYV. CDR3 nucleotides: TGTGCCAGCAGCTTGATTCGGGGGTACGAGCAGTACGTC. The chain combines TRBV5-6 with TRBJ2-7, with D possibly matching TRBD2 (6 bases). V was clipped by 1 base and J by 4 bases, with 9 bases between them. Germline lookup yields CDR1 SGHDT and CDR2 YYEEEE. The CDR3 has 13 amino acids.

The CDR3 spells CASVGPSGNTGELFF. Here the CDR3 DNA reads TGTGCCAGTGTTGGTCCTAGCGGTAACACCGGGGAGCTGTTTTTT. The rearrangement uses TRBV19 and TRBJ2-2; 7 positions match TRBD2. The CDR3 runs 15 residues. The junction had 8 bases not matched to a gene; V was cut back by 8 bases and J by 2 bases. Germline V gene sequence: CDR1 LNHDA, CDR2 SQIVND (reference sequence).

This chain connects TRBV2 to TRBJ2-2; D perhaps matches TRBD2 (6 bases). Germline V gives CDR1 SNHLY, CDR2 FYNNEI. There are 13 residues in the CDR3. V was clipped by 8 bases and J by 6 bases, with 13 bases between them. Here the CDR3 reads CASGIRESGELFF. Here the CDR3 DNA reads TGTGCCAGCGGGATTCGGGAGTCCGGGGAGCTGTTTTTT.

The V gene is TRBV11-1, the J gene TRBJ2-4; D is perhaps TRBD2 (7 bases). The germline V and J ends were trimmed by 1 base and 7 bases, with 8 bases remaining between them. In germline, CDR1 is SGHAT, CDR2 FQDESV (reference sequence). CDR3 length: 13 residues. The CDR3 loop is CASSLEGGNIQYF. CDR3 bases: TGTGCCAGCAGCTTAGAGGGGGGGAACATTCAGTACTTC. Together with reference TRBV11-1 and TRBJ2-4, the CDR3 gives the full variable domain: EAEVAQSPRYKITEKSQAVAFWCDPISGHATLYWYRQILGQGPELLVQFQDESVVDDSQLPKDRFSAERLKGVDSTLKIQPAELGDSAMYLCASSLEGGNIQYFGAGTRLSVL.

The CDR3 protein is CASSLAPGAYEQYV. The CDR3 DNA is TGCGCCAGCAGCTTGGCTCCGGGTGCCTACGAGCAGTACGTC. This chain connects TRBV5-1 to TRBJ2-7; unclear D gene. The V gene's germline CDR1 is SGHRS and CDR2 YFSETQ. This CDR3 has 14 residues. V was clipped by 0 bases and J by 2 bases, with 9 bases between them.

This clone came up a few times. V usage is TRBV7-2 and J usage is TRBJ1-2, with 7 bases matching TRBD1. The germline CDR1 and CDR2 sequences are SGHTA and FQGNSA. V dropped 5 bases and J dropped 8; count of bases not matched to a gene: 11. The CDR3 is 14 residues long. CDR3 in DNA: TGTGCCAGCAGCCTGTTAGGAGACAGGGTCGGCTACACCTTC. The encoded protein is CASSLLGDRVGYTF.

The J gene is TRBJ1-3, the V gene TRBV2; the D gene is possibly TRBD1 (6 bases). V lost 7 bases and J 0 bases, leaving 7 bases between the germline ends. CDR3 length: 13 amino acids. CDR1 is SNHLY and CDR2 is FYNNEI in the germline V gene. The CDR3 DNA is TGTGCCAGCAACAGGGTCTCTGGAAACACCATATATTTT. This sequence encodes CASNRVSGNTIYF.

The genes are TRBV30 and TRBJ1-3, with 8 positions matching TRBD1. The ends lost 5 bases at V and 2 bases at J; junction bases unmatched: 8. The CDR3 loop spans 15 amino acids. Germline assignment: CDR1 GTSNPN and CDR2 SVGIG (reference sequence). CDR3 amino acids: CAWDRGGWAGNTIYF. The CDR3 DNA sequence: TGTGCCTGGGACAGGGGTGGGTGGGCTGGAAACACCATATATTTT.

CDR3 sequence (DNA): TGTGCCAGCAGCTTAAGACAGGCCTTGAACACTGAAGCTTTCTTT. Translating it yields CASSLRQALNTEAFF. The rearrangement uses TRBV11-2 and TRBJ1-1; the D gene is possibly TRBD1 (6 bases). The CDR3 is 15 amino acids. V lost 2 bases and J lost 0, with 10 bases in between. Germline CDR1 SGHAT, CDR2 FQNNGV.

The V call is TRBV10-2, the J call TRBJ1-5; D ambiguous. Germline V gene data show CDR1 as WSHSY and CDR2 as SAAADI. There are 15 residues in the CDR3. V was cut by 3 bases and J by 0 bases, with 9 bases left in between. The CDR3 spells CASSDGVYSNQPQHF. The CDR3, as DNA: TGCGCCAGCAGTGACGGGGTATATAGCAATCAGCCCCAGCATTTT.

The chain carries TRBV6-5 and TRBJ1-2; 10 bases map to TRBD1. The germline V gene has CDR1 MNHEY and CDR2 SVGAGI. Germline trimming cut 8 bases from V and 4 bases from J; bases unmatched to any gene: 4. CDR3 length: 13 amino acids. The CDR3 DNA sequence: TGTGCCAGCGAGGGACAGGGGATCTATGGCTACACCTTC. Residues: CASEGQGIYGYTF.

V is TRBV20-1 and J is TRBJ2-7, with no clear D. CDR3 length: 11 residues. V was pared by 7 bases and J by 0 bases, with 7 bases between. The germline V gene has CDR1 DFQATT and CDR2 SNEGSKA (reference sequence). This chain's CDR3 is CSGLPSYEQYV. In DNA form, the CDR3 reads TGCAGTGGACTGCCCTCCTACGAGCAGTACGTC.

The rearrangement joins TRBV19 to TRBJ2-2; 13 bases align to TRBD2. This CDR3 comprises 16 residues. Germline trimming cut 4 bases from V and 7 bases from J; bases unmatched to any gene: 6. Germline CDR1 reads LNHDA; CDR2 reads SQIVND (reference sequence). The CDR3 here is CASSKRTSGSVGELFF. The CDR3 nucleotides are TGTGCCAGTAGTAAACGGACTAGCGGGAGCGTCGGGGAGCTGTTTTTT.

CDR3 DNA sequence: TGTGCCAGCAGCCCGGGACAGGCCAATCAGCCCCAGCATTTT. The encoded protein is CASSPGQANQPQHF. The J gene is TRBJ1-5, the V gene TRBV7-9; 8 bases line up with TRBD1. Germline assignment: CDR1 SEHNR and CDR2 FQNEAQ (reference sequence). CDR3 length: 14 residues. J gave up 3 bases and V 5 bases, and 3 bases lay outside the gene matches.

The chain has TRBV12-5 and TRBJ2-5, with D maybe TRBD1 (5 bases). In germline, CDR1 is LGHNT, CDR2 FRNRAP. The CDR3 spans 12 residues. Trimming removed 4 bases from V and 5 bases from J, with 8 bases in between. CDR3 nucleotides: TGTGCTAGTGGTTCCCCAGGGGAGACCCAGTACTTC. Translation gives CASGSPGETQYF.

The chain combines TRBV5-1 with TRBJ1-2, with no clear D. V gave up 0 bases and J gave up 4 bases, with 7 bases separating them. There are 13 residues in the CDR3. Germline V gives CDR1 SGHRS, CDR2 YFSETQ. The chain's CDR3 is CASSLVNGYGYTF. The DNA of the CDR3 is TGCGCCAGCAGCTTGGTGAACGGCTATGGCTACACCTTC.

To note about this clone: An end of the junction does not agree with germline; a read error may underlie this. The J gene is TRBJ2-5, the V gene TRBV5-1; 8 nucleotides match TRBD1. Looked up from germline, CDR1 is SGHRS and CDR2 is YFSETQ. The CDR3 loop spans 15 amino acids. For the CDR3, the DNA is TGCGCCAGCAGGTTGGTGGGACAGGCACAAGAGACCCAGTACTTC. Translation gives CASRLVGQAQETQYF.

The chain couples TRBV4-2 to TRBJ2-5; 9 bases are shared with TRBD2. The CDR3 runs to 16 residues. Germline CDR1 reads LGHNA; CDR2 reads YNFKEQ. With V trimmed by 1 base and J by 7 bases, 10 bases remained unmatched. The CDR3 DNA is TGTGCCAGCAGCCAAGTCGGAGGCGGGGGGGGAACGACCCAGTACTTC. Protein: CASSQVGGGGGTTQYF.

V and J are TRBV30 and TRBJ1-4, with D possibly TRBD1 on 6 matching bases. There are 13 residues in the CDR3. In germline, CDR1 is GTSNPN, CDR2 SVGIG (reference sequence). Trimming pared 1 base from V and 4 bases from J, leaving 7 bases between. CDR3 bases: TGTGCCTGGAGTGGACAGGTTAATGAAAAACTGTTTTTT. Amino acid sequence: CAWSGQVNEKLFF. Complete variable domain (other parts from reference TRBV30 and TRBJ1-4): SQTIHQWPATLVQPVGSPLSLECTVEGTSNPNLYWYRQAAGRGLQLLFYSVGIGQISSEVPQNLSASRPQDRQFILSSKKLLLSDSGFYLCAWSGQVNEKLFFGSGTQLSVL.

CDR3 region: CASSSRQGQYGYTF. In DNA, the CDR3 is TGTGCCAGTAGTTCCCGACAGGGACAGTATGGCTACACCTTC. The chain joins TRBV19 to TRBJ1-2; 7 nucleotides align to TRBD1. V trimming: 5 bases; J trimming: 5 bases; junction bases outside the gene matches: 8. Per germline, CDR1 LNHDA and CDR2 SQIVND (reference sequence). The CDR3 spans 14 residues.

The CDR3 sequence: CASSFRQAPEAFF. The CDR3 coding sequence is TGTGCCAGCAGCTTTAGACAGGCCCCTGAAGCTTTCTTT. J is TRBJ1-1 and V is TRBV7-9; possibly TRBD1 for D (6 bases). Germline V gene sequence: CDR1 SEHNR, CDR2 FQNEAQ (reference sequence). This CDR3 contains 13 residues. V was clipped by 3 bases and J by 6 bases, with 11 bases between them. Drawing the rest from reference TRBV7-9 and TRBJ1-1, the complete variable domain is DTGVSQNPRHKITKRGQNVTFRCDPISEHNRLYWYRQTLGQGPEFLTYFQNEAQLEKSRLLSDRFSAERPKGSFSTLEIQRTEQGDSAMYLCASSFRQAPEAFFGQGTRLTVV.

The rearrangement joins TRBV18 to TRBJ1-1; 8 bases agree with TRBD1. This CDR3 has 12 amino acids. Germline-derived CDR1 and CDR2 are KGHSH and LQKENI. J was trimmed by 7 bases and V by 3 bases; bases with no gene match: 1. CDR3 in DNA: TGTGCCAGCTCACCCGGACAGGGTGAAGCTTTCTTT. As protein: CASSPGQGEAFF.

The gene calls are TRBV6-5 and TRBJ1-5; the match to TRBD1 covers 11 bases. After removal of 7 bases from V and 6 bases from J, the junction contained 8 bases not matched to a gene. The CDR3 is made up of 15 amino acids. The V gene's germline CDR1 is MNHEY and CDR2 SVGAGI. CDR3 nucleotide sequence: TGTGCCAGCAAAGGACAGGGGGCAATGGTTCAGCCCCAGCATTTT. It specifies CASKGQGAMVQPQHF.

This chain connects TRBV2 to TRBJ2-7, with TRBD1 as a possible D gene (6 bases). CDR3 length equals 13 residues. The V and J ends lost 7 bases and 2 bases respectively, with 12 bases between them. Per the germline V gene, CDR1 is SNHLY and CDR2 is FYNNEI. The CDR3 DNA sequence: TGTGCCAGCAATTATGCAGGGGCCTACGAGCAGTACGTC. This sequence encodes CASNYAGAYEQYV.

This rearrangement joins TRBV6-5 to TRBJ1-3, with 9 nucleotides matching TRBD1. J was trimmed by 3 bases and V by 5 bases; bases with no gene match: 2. This CDR3 has 14 residues. Germline CDR1 reads MNHEY; CDR2 reads SVGAGI. The CDR3 nucleotides read TGTGCCAGCAGTCGACAGGGGGATGGAAACACCATATATTTT. Translation: CASSRQGDGNTIYF.

The V call is TRBV6-1, the J call TRBJ1-6; D not certain. V was pared by 1 base and J by 9 bases, with 10 bases between. Germline loops: CDR1 MNHNS, CDR2 SASEGT. This CDR3 is built from 14 residues. The CDR3 loop is CASSEDRSLSPLHF. The CDR3 nucleotides are TGTGCCAGCAGTGAAGACAGAAGTCTTTCACCCCTCCACTTT.

The DNA for the CDR3 is TGTGCCAGCAGTGCTGACAGCCCTGAAGCTTTCTTT. It specifies CASSADSPEAFF. V gene TRBV12-3 or TRBV12-4 combines with J gene TRBJ1-1; tentative D call: TRBD1 (5 bases). Trimming took 5 bases from V and 6 from J, leaving 10 bases between them. The CDR3 totals 12 residues.

This clone came up a few times. This chain uses TRBV11-2 with TRBJ1-6, with unresolved D. V lost 0 bases, J lost 13 bases, and 10 bases lay in between. The germline gives CDR1 SGHAT, CDR2 FQNNGV. The CDR3 spans 13 residues. The CDR3 DNA is TGTGCCAGCAGCTTAGATCGCGCTGTTCCCCTCCACTTT. Its translation: CASSLDRAVPLHF.